The 23 T cell receptor beta chains presented below share a single source sample, sequenced in a study of T-cell reconstitution after alpha-beta-depleted transplantation in children. Unique molecular identifiers were incorporated when the TCRbeta library was constructed. MiXCR, applied by TCRdb to the PCR reads, yields one record per CDR3 protein. The sample records about 500,000 distinct CDR3 sequences, approximately 10% being singletons. The source material was PBMCs, mostly from graft donor cells, sampled 180 days after TCRalphabeta/CD19-depleted stem cell transplant. These receptor sequences come from a female patient younger than 10 who had a stem cell transplant for aplastic anemia, so the T cells may come from the graft donor.

This chain connects TRBV7-2 to TRBJ2-3, with 7 bases lining up with TRBD2. V dropped 5 bases and J dropped 0; count of bases not matched to a gene: 8. The CDR3 length is 16 residues. The V gene's germline CDR1 is SGHTA and CDR2 FQGNSA. The CDR3 DNA reads as TGTGCCAGCAGCCCGACTCTAGCGGCGAGCACAGATACGCAGTATTTT. It codes for CASSPTLAASTDTQYF.

The chain recombines TRBV5-5 with TRBJ2-1; 9 bases are a match to TRBD2. V was pared by 1 base and J by 8 bases, with 10 bases of the junction left unmatched. The V gene's germline CDR1 is SGHKS and CDR2 YYEKEE (reference sequence). This CDR3 is built from 16 residues. CDR3 residues: CASSLPRLAEGDEQFF. The CDR3 DNA reads TGTGCCAGCAGCTTGCCCCGACTAGCGGAGGGGGATGAGCAGTTCTTC.

The V call is TRBV27, the J call TRBJ2-3; D may be TRBD1 (7 bases). The CDR3 totals 16 residues. In germline, CDR1 is MNHEY, CDR2 SMNVEV (reference sequence). The V end was cut by 5 bases, the J end by 2 bases, with 17 bases between. The CDR3 DNA is TGTGCCAGCAGTGACTTCGGAGGGGGCAACACAGATACGCAGTATTTT. Translation gives CASSDFGGGNTDTQYF.

Only a few counts were recorded for this clonotype. This sequence joins TRBV5-5 and TRBJ2-3; D is perhaps TRBD1 or TRBD2 (5 bases each). The CDR3 has 14 residues. The V and J ends lost 0 bases and 6 bases respectively, with 11 bases between them. Germline V gene data show CDR1 as SGHKS and CDR2 as YYEKEE (reference sequence). CDR3: CASSLGSWGDTQYF. CDR3 nucleotides: TGTGCCAGCAGCTTGGGAAGTTGGGGGGATACGCAGTATTTT.

There are a few counts of this clonotype. This sequence joins TRBV6-1 and TRBJ1-5; D gene uncertain. V gave up 5 bases and J gave up 0 bases, with 5 bases separating them. This CDR3 is built from 13 residues. In germline, CDR1 is MNHNS, CDR2 SASEGT. CDR3 sequence: CASSRVSNQPQHF. CDR3 sequence (DNA): TGTGCCAGCAGTCGGGTTAGCAATCAGCCCCAGCATTTT.

This clonotype has a count of ten or more. As DNA, the CDR3 is TGTGCCAGCAGCTACGGGACTAGCGATTACAATGAGCAGTTCTTC. It encodes CASSYGTSDYNEQFF. The chain recombines TRBV11-3 with TRBJ2-1, with 10 bases identical to TRBD2. Germline trimming cut 4 bases from V and 4 bases from J; bases unmatched to any gene: 4. The CDR3 contains 15 residues. The germline CDR1 and CDR2 sequences are SGHNT and YENEEA. The full variable domain, rest sourced from reference TRBV11-3 and TRBJ2-1, is EAGVVQSPRYKIIEKKQPVAFWCNPISGHNTLYWYLQNLGQGPELLIRYENEEAVDDSQLPKDRFSAERLKGVDSTLKIQPAELGDSAVYLCASSYGTSDYNEQFFGPGTRLTVL.

The chain recombines TRBV19 with TRBJ2-1, with D hard to call. Germline lookup yields CDR1 LNHDA and CDR2 SQIVND (reference sequence). Trimming cost V 3 bases and J 7 bases, with 13 bases left between them. This CDR3 region has 14 residues. The CDR3 DNA reads as TGTGCCAGTAGTATCGATGTCAGGCGGAATGAGCAGTTCTTC. As protein: CASSIDVRRNEQFF. Full variable domain (remainder filled in from reference TRBV19 and TRBJ2-1): DGGITQSPKYLFRKEGQNVTLSCEQNLNHDAMYWYRQDPGQGLRLIYYSQIVNDFQKGDIAEGYSVSREKKESFPLTVTSAQKNPTAFYLCASSIDVRRNEQFFGPGTRLTVL.

Of note for this clonotype: Compared with germline, one end of the junction differs, possibly owing to a read error. This chain connects TRBV18 to TRBJ1-2; no firm D call. Germline V gene sequence: CDR1 KGHSH, CDR2 LQKENI. This CDR3 spans 19 amino acids. Here the CDR3 reads CASSPDPNPYGDGNSGYTF. The CDR3 region has the DNA TGTGCCAGCTCACCAGACCCAAACCCATACGGGGATGGGAACTCTGGCTACACCTTC.

This chain joins TRBV12-3 or TRBV12-4 and TRBJ1-4, with 8 bases lining up with TRBD1. Trimming removed 4 bases from V and 8 bases from J; junction bases left unmatched: 6. The CDR3 has 14 amino acids. CDR3 region: CASSSDRGREKLFF. In DNA form, the CDR3 reads TGTGCCAGCAGTTCCGACAGGGGTAGAGAAAAACTGTTTTTT.

This clonotype has only a few counts. The J gene is TRBJ1-5, the V gene TRBV29-1; tentative D call: TRBD1 (5 bases). This CDR3 contains 12 residues. CDR1 and CDR2 (germline): SQVTM, ANQGSEA. The V end lost 8 bases, the J end lost 9 bases, and 17 bases lay between the germline ends. The CDR3 sequence is CSTDGGGGPQHF. CDR3 DNA sequence: TGCAGCACCGACGGGGGAGGAGGGCCCCAGCATTTT.

The genes are TRBV12-3 or TRBV12-4 and TRBJ2-6; 7 nucleotides agree with TRBD2. V gave up 3 bases and J gave up 0 bases; unmatched junction bases: 11. The CDR3 consists of 19 residues. The CDR3 nucleotides are TGTGCCAGCAGTTTTGCCCTCGGGAGGATGACCTCTGGGGCCAACGTCCTGACTTTC. Its protein product is CASSFALGRMTSGANVLTF.

There are a few counts of this clonotype. The chain couples TRBV28 to TRBJ1-6; a weak D match, TRBD1 (5 bases). Germline-derived CDR1 and CDR2 are MDHEN and SYDVKM. The CDR3 runs to 14 residues. V was pared by 7 bases and J by 6 bases, with 13 bases between. Here the CDR3 reads CASNYRLANSPLHF. The CDR3 DNA reads as TGTGCCAGCAATTACAGGCTGGCTAATTCACCCCTCCACTTT.

This clonotype was found many times. V is TRBV7-8 and J is TRBJ2-7; D is tentatively TRBD1 or TRBD2 (6 bases each). This CDR3 is built from 15 residues. Germline CDR1 and CDR2: SGHVS and FQNEAQ. V was trimmed by 1 base and J by 2 bases, leaving 12 bases between them. The CDR3 region has the DNA TGTGCCAGCAGCTTAGGGGGGCGGGGACCCTACGAGCAGTACTTC. Protein sequence: CASSLGGRGPYEQYF.

V is TRBV29-1 and J is TRBJ2-3; 7 bases fit TRBD2. The germline CDR1 and CDR2 sequences are SQVTM and ANQGSEA. V was pared by 3 bases and J by 2 bases, with 14 bases of the junction left unmatched. This CDR3 contains 17 residues. CDR3 nucleotides: TGCAGCGTTGACCGCCTAGCGGACCCCTTTTTCACAGATACGCAGTATTTT. This codes for CSVDRLADPFFTDTQYF.

A few counts support this clonotype. This chain links TRBV20-1 with TRBJ2-2; a weak D match, TRBD1 (5 bases). Trimming cost V 0 bases and J 3 bases, with 11 bases left between them. CDR1 DFQATT and CDR2 SNEGSKA come from the germline V gene (reference sequence). The CDR3 length is 15 residues. This CDR3 reads CSAREAGSDTGELFF. CDR3 DNA: TGCAGTGCTAGAGAGGCAGGGTCGGACACCGGGGAGCTGTTTTTT.

V and J are TRBV7-2 and TRBJ1-1; the D gene is possibly TRBD1 (6 bases). CDR1 and CDR2 (germline): SGHTA, FQGNSA. Trimming pared 4 bases from V and 5 bases from J, leaving 14 bases between. The CDR3 runs to 14 residues. The CDR3 sequence is CASSYGTSRTEAFF. The DNA for the CDR3 is TGTGCCAGCAGCTACGGGACATCGAGAACTGAAGCTTTCTTT.

The V call is TRBV25-1, the J call TRBJ2-5, with 7 positions matching TRBD1. The ends lost 6 bases at V and 1 base at J; junction bases unmatched: 2. CDR1 is MGHDK and CDR2 is SYGVNS in the germline V gene. The CDR3 runs 13 residues. The CDR3 DNA reads as TGTGCCAGCAGGGGGACAGCCCAAGAGACCCAGTACTTC. This translates into CASRGTAQETQYF.

This clonotype was detected a few times. J is TRBJ2-7 and V is TRBV6-6, with D unclear. Germline loops: CDR1 MNHNY, CDR2 SVGAGI (reference sequence). V lost 5 bases, J lost 7 bases, and 12 bases lay in between. The CDR3 loop spans 12 amino acids. For the CDR3, the DNA is TGTGCCAGCAGTGAGACGTTGGGTGAGCAGTACGTC. Residues: CASSETLGEQYV.

This clonotype showed up just a few times. The chain links TRBV15 to TRBJ1-5; TRBD1 matches at 7 bases. Germline lookup yields CDR1 LNHNV and CDR2 YYDKDF (reference sequence). This CDR3 region has 13 residues. The junction had 3 bases not matched to a gene; V was cut back by 5 bases and J by 5 bases. The CDR3 DNA reads TGTGCCACCAGCGGACAGGCCCATCAGCCCCAGCATTTT. Its protein is CATSGQAHQPQHF.

The rearrangement joins TRBV20-1 to TRBJ2-7; 7 nucleotides agree with TRBD2. Germline-derived CDR1 and CDR2 are DFQATT and SNEGSKA (reference sequence). CDR3 size: 15 residues. V shed 6 bases, J shed 3 bases, and the junction held 14 bases outside the gene matches. CDR3 coding DNA: TGCAGTGCCGACCGCCGACTAGCACCACTCTACGAGCAGTACTTC. Protein sequence: CSADRRLAPLYEQYF.

The chain joins TRBV12-3 or TRBV12-4 to TRBJ2-2; D perhaps matches TRBD2 (5 bases). There are 15 residues in the CDR3. V lost 1 base and J 4 bases, leaving 10 bases between the germline ends. CDR3 DNA: TGTGCCAGCAGTTTAGGAACTAGGCCCACCGGGGAGCTGTTTTTT. This encodes CASSLGTRPTGELFF.

This clonotype turned up a few times. The chain employs TRBV7-6 and TRBJ2-1; D is possibly TRBD2 (5 bases). CDR3 length: 15 residues. The germline V gene encodes CDR1 SGHVS and CDR2 FNYEAQ. V was trimmed by 3 bases and J by 5 bases, leaving 14 bases between them. The CDR3 spells CASSLLGVGHNEQFF. In DNA, the CDR3 is TGTGCCAGCAGCTTGCTGGGAGTGGGCCACAATGAGCAGTTCTTC.

The genes are TRBV27 and TRBJ2-3, with D hard to call. Germline assignment: CDR1 MNHEY and CDR2 SMNVEV (reference sequence). The CDR3 loop spans 14 amino acids. V gave up 6 bases and J gave up 4 bases, with 14 bases separating them. In nucleotides, the CDR3 is TGTGCCAGCAGCCCGCCGTGGGTCCCAGATACGCAGTATTTT. Its translation: CASSPPWVPDTQYF.